The 25 T cell receptor beta chains presented below share a single source sample, sequenced in a study of blood T cell repertoires in COVID-19. Method: immunoSEQ multiplex PCR; TCRdb's copy keeps in-frame clones and lacks some. The sample has about 130,000 clones, roughly nine tenths seen once; the top ten hold over 3.5%. Sequencing input: peripheral blood. These receptor sequences come from a man aged 45-60 years with active COVID-19.

This chain joins TRBV7-6 and TRBJ1-1, with 8 bases aligning to TRBD1. With 4 bases clipped from V and 1 base from J, the junction kept 8 bases outside the gene matches. Looked up from germline, CDR1 is SGHVS and CDR2 is FNYEAQ. The CDR3 covers 16 residues. This CDR3 is CASSSGSRGPNTEAFF. The CDR3 bases are TGTGCCAGCAGCTCAGGTTCCAGGGGGCCGAACACTGAAGCTTTCTTT.

The V and J genes are TRBV7-9 and TRBJ1-4; 8 nucleotides align to TRBD1. Germline trimming cut 5 bases from V and 7 bases from J; bases unmatched to any gene: 6. CDR1 and CDR2 from the germline V gene are SEHNR and FQNEAQ (reference sequence). The CDR3 runs 14 residues. CDR3 amino acids: CASSPQGAGEKLFF. CDR3 DNA sequence: TGTGCCAGCAGCCCGCAGGGGGCCGGTGAAAAACTGTTTTTT. Based on the CDR3 plus reference TRBV7-9 and TRBJ1-4, the full variable domain is DTGVSQNPRHKITKRGQNVTFRCDPISEHNRLYWYRQTLGQGPEFLTYFQNEAQLEKSRLLSDRFSAERPKGSFSTLEIQRTEQGDSAMYLCASSPQGAGEKLFFGSGTQLSVL.

V and J are TRBV28 and TRBJ1-5; D is possibly TRBD1 (5 bases). Trimming pared 7 bases from V and 2 bases from J, leaving 18 bases between. The CDR3 spans 16 residues. The germline V gene has CDR1 MDHEN and CDR2 SYDVKM. The CDR3: CASTPMRGGGNQPQHF. In nucleotides, the CDR3 is TGTGCCAGCACTCCAATGAGGGGAGGAGGCAATCAGCCCCAGCATTTT. Combining the CDR3 with reference TRBV28 and TRBJ1-5 gives the whole variable domain DVKVTQSSRYLVKRTGEKVFLECVQDMDHENMFWYRQDPGLGLRLIYFSYDVKMKEKGDIPEGYSVSREKKERFSLILESASTNQTSMYLCASTPMRGGGNQPQHFGDGTRLSIL.

This clone was seen only once. The V gene is TRBV11-1, the J gene TRBJ2-7; 8 nucleotides align to TRBD1. The CDR3 has 14 amino acids. The V gene end was trimmed by 1 base and the J gene end by 1 base; junction bases not matched to a gene: 0. The germline gives CDR1 SGHAT, CDR2 FQDESV (reference sequence). The CDR3 is CASSLGTGSYEQYF. CDR3 nucleotide sequence: TGTGCCAGCAGCTTAGGGACAGGGTCCTACGAGCAGTACTTC.

The CDR3 coding sequence is TGTGCCAGCTTTAACCGGGACAACTCTGGAAACACCATATATTTT. It codes for CASFNRDNSGNTIYF. This chain links TRBV6-5 with TRBJ1-3; D is possibly TRBD1 (6 bases). CDR1 is MNHEY and CDR2 is SVGAGI in the germline V gene. CDR3 length equals 15 residues. Trimming removed 8 bases at V and 0 bases at J, with 14 bases between.

This clone was counted a few times. The chain couples TRBV10-1 to TRBJ1-5; TRBD1 agrees at 12 bases. Germline V CDR1 and CDR2: WNHNN, SYGVQD (reference sequence). Unmatched junction bases numbered 10, after V lost 7 bases and J lost 6 bases. This CDR3 spans 16 amino acids. CDR3 sequence: CASKGGDRGHSQPQHF. The CDR3 DNA follows: TGCGCCAGCAAAGGTGGGGACAGGGGGCATAGTCAGCCCCAGCATTTT.

This chain uses TRBV12-5 with TRBJ1-5, with 7 bases identical to TRBD1. The J segment lost 3 bases and the V segment lost 4 bases, leaving 6 bases of the junction unmatched. This CDR3 has 15 amino acids. Germline V gives CDR1 LGHNT, CDR2 FRNRAP. Written as DNA, the CDR3 is TGTGCTAGTGGTTCGAAGGACAGGACCAATCAGCCCCAGCATTTT. This translates into CASGSKDRTNQPQHF.

V is TRBV19 and J is TRBJ1-5; D is ambiguous. Trimming stripped 3 bases from V and 8 bases from J, with 17 bases between. Germline V gene lookup returns CDR1 LNHDA and CDR2 SQIVND (reference sequence). CDR3 length equals 15 residues. CDR3 in amino acids: CASSINSTPAKPQHF. DNA for the CDR3: TGTGCCAGTAGTATTAACAGTACCCCCGCCAAGCCCCAGCATTTT.

This sequence joins TRBV7-8 and TRBJ2-1, with 10 positions matching TRBD2. This CDR3 region has 19 residues. The J segment lost 0 bases and the V segment lost 5 bases, leaving 13 bases of the junction unmatched. Germline lookup yields CDR1 SGHVS and CDR2 FQNEAQ. The CDR3 region is CASSTILAGASSSYNEQFF. CDR3 coding DNA: TGTGCCAGCAGCACTATTCTAGCGGGGGCCTCCAGCTCCTACAATGAGCAGTTCTTC. The whole variable domain, remainder taken from reference TRBV7-8 and TRBJ2-1, is GAGVSQSPRYKVAKRGQDVALRCDPISGHVSLFWYQQALGQGPEFLTYFQNEAQLDKSGLPSDRFFAERPEGSVSTLKIQRTQQEDSAVYLCASSTILAGASSSYNEQFFGPGTRLTVL.

The chain recombines TRBV29-1 with TRBJ1-1, with a possible D match to TRBD1 (5 bases). Germline V gene lookup returns CDR1 SQVTM and CDR2 ANQGSEA. The CDR3 is 13 residues long. The V gene lost 5 bases and the J gene lost 1 base, with 11 bases spanning the gap. The chain's CDR3 is CSVLFDRNTEAFF. The CDR3 DNA sequence: TGCAGCGTTTTGTTTGACAGGAACACTGAAGCTTTCTTT. Full variable domain (missing parts from reference TRBV29-1 and TRBJ1-1): SAVISQKPSRDICQRGTSLTIQCQVDSQVTMMFWYRQQPGQSLTLIATANQGSEATYESGFVIDKFPISRPNLTFSTLTVSNMSPEDSSIYLCSVLFDRNTEAFFGQGTRLTVV.

The chain has TRBV6-6 and TRBJ2-5, with D possibly matching TRBD2 (6 bases). V was trimmed by 2 bases and J by 5 bases, leaving 15 bases between them. The CDR3 consists of 15 residues. Germline-derived CDR1 and CDR2 are MNHNY and SVGAGI (reference sequence). The CDR3 spells CASSYPMAGRETQYF. Here the CDR3 DNA reads TGTGCCAGCAGTTACCCCATGGCTGGGAGGGAGACCCAGTACTTC.

The chain employs TRBV29-1 and TRBJ1-3; D is unclear. CDR1 and CDR2 from the germline V gene are SQVTM and ANQGSEA. V dropped 6 bases and J dropped 0 bases, with 6 bases sitting between them. There are 12 residues in the CDR3. The CDR3 protein is CSVRNSGNTIYF. The CDR3 DNA reads as TGCAGCGTCCGTAACTCTGGAAACACCATATATTTT.

This clone was detected once. The chain employs TRBV15 and TRBJ2-3; perhaps TRBD2 as D (7 bases). The CDR3 sequence is 17 residues long. CDR1 and CDR2 (germline): LNHNV, YYDKDF (reference sequence). Trimming removed 4 bases at V and 1 base at J, with 18 bases between. CDR3 region: CATSISSRGARTDTQYF. CDR3 in DNA: TGTGCCACCAGCATCAGTTCACGGGGGGCGCGCACAGATACGCAGTATTTT.

The chain is built from TRBV5-1 and TRBJ1-2; 11 nucleotides align to TRBD1. V dropped 4 bases and J dropped 2; count of bases not matched to a gene: 10. Per germline, CDR1 SGHRS and CDR2 YFSETQ. The CDR3 length is 17 residues. The CDR3, as DNA: TGCGCCAGCAGCCCCATGCCTGGGACAGGGGGGAACTATGGCTACACCTTC. Translated: CASSPMPGTGGNYGYTF.

The CDR3 protein is CASSPGGRGKETQYF. The CDR3 bases are TGTGCCAGCAGCCCTGGCGGGAGGGGAAAGGAGACCCAGTACTTC. This rearrangement joins TRBV5-8 to TRBJ2-5, with 9 bases identical to TRBD2. The CDR3 contains 15 residues. With V trimmed by 4 bases and J by 5 bases, 9 bases remained unmatched. CDR1 SGHTS and CDR2 YDEGEE come from the germline V gene. Full variable domain (remainder filled in from reference TRBV5-8 and TRBJ2-5): EAGVTQSPTHLIKTRGQQATLRCSPISGHTSVYWYQQALGLGLQFLLWYDEGEERNRGNFPPRFSGRQFPNYSSELNVNALELEDSALYLCASSPGGRGKETQYFGPGTRLLVL.

V usage is TRBV2 and J usage is TRBJ2-6; possible D gene TRBD2, 6 bases. The germline gives CDR1 SNHLY, CDR2 FYNNEI. The V and J ends lost 10 bases and 0 bases respectively, with 16 bases between them. This CDR3 comprises 16 residues. In DNA, the CDR3 is TGTGCCACCACGGCCGCGGGGTACTCTGGGGCCAACGTCCTGACTTTC. Its protein product is CATTAAGYSGANVLTF.

The chain combines TRBV19 with TRBJ1-5; D is possibly TRBD1 (6 bases). The CDR3 length is 16 residues. The ends were cut back, 6 bases at V and 0 bases at J, with 15 bases in the middle. CDR1 LNHDA and CDR2 SQIVND come from the germline V gene (reference sequence). CDR3 sequence (DNA): TGTGCCAGTAGGACAGGCCAACTTTATAGCAATCAGCCCCAGCATTTT. Protein product: CASRTGQLYSNQPQHF.

The CDR3 sequence: CASSYSPARASGYEQYV. The DNA of the CDR3 is TGTGCCAGCAGTTACTCGCCCGCTCGGGCTAGCGGCTACGAGCAGTACGTC. The V gene is TRBV6-2 or TRBV6-3, the J gene TRBJ2-7; 7 bases map to TRBD2. Trimming removed 0 bases from V and 3 bases from J; junction bases left unmatched: 11. Germline CDR1 MNHEY, CDR2 SVGEGT. The CDR3 runs 17 residues.

The gene calls are TRBV6-6 and TRBJ2-2; TRBD1 aligns across 9 bases. CDR1 and CDR2 (germline): MNHNY, SVGAGI (reference sequence). V lost 4 bases and J lost 1; bases outside the gene matches: 1. The CDR3 runs 15 residues. DNA for the CDR3: TGTGCCAGCAGTTGGGGACAGGGGAACACCGGGGAGCTGTTTTTT. It translates to CASSWGQGNTGELFF.

For the CDR3, the DNA is TGTGCCACCAGTGCCACACAGGGGGCTTTCACCGGGGAGCTGTTTTTT. It encodes CATSATQGAFTGELFF. The chain links TRBV24-1 to TRBJ2-2, with 9 bases fitting TRBD1. V shed 5 bases, J shed 4 bases, and the junction held 7 bases outside the gene matches. Germline CDR1 is KGHDR and CDR2 is SFDVKD. The CDR3 consists of 16 residues.

V and J are TRBV11-2 and TRBJ2-7; possible D gene TRBD2, 5 bases. In germline, CDR1 is SGHAT, CDR2 FQNNGV. This CDR3 comprises 15 residues. Trimming removed 4 bases from V and 0 bases from J, with 13 bases in between. CDR3 sequence: CASSYGGGSSYEQYV. CDR3 coding DNA: TGTGCCAGCAGCTACGGAGGTGGGAGCTCCTACGAGCAGTACGTC.

This chain links TRBV19 with TRBJ1-2; D is undetermined. The CDR3 is 12 amino acids. Germline V gene data show CDR1 as LNHDA and CDR2 as SQIVND (reference sequence). V lost 8 bases and J 5 bases, leaving 12 bases between the germline ends. This CDR3 is CASWAGGYGYTF. In nucleotides, the CDR3 is TGTGCCAGTTGGGCAGGCGGGTATGGCTACACCTTC.

The chain joins TRBV3-1 (or the pseudogene TRBV3-2) to TRBJ2-5; 11 bases line up with TRBD2. The CDR3 totals 16 residues. J gave up 4 bases and V 3 bases, and 7 bases lay outside the gene matches. Germline loops: CDR1 LGHDT, CDR2 YNNKEL (reference sequence). CDR3 loop: CASSQLTSGTVETQYF. The CDR3 bases are TGTGCCAGCAGCCAGTTGACTAGCGGGACGGTAGAGACCCAGTACTTC.

V gene TRBV7-9 combines with J gene TRBJ1-2; 7 nucleotides match TRBD1. The CDR3 has 15 amino acids. The V gene's germline CDR1 is SEHNR and CDR2 FQNEAQ (reference sequence). V shed 1 base, J shed 0 bases, and the junction held 2 bases outside the gene matches. CDR3 loop: CASSLGDRANYGYTF. In nucleotides, the CDR3 is TGTGCCAGCAGCTTAGGGGACAGAGCTAACTATGGCTACACCTTC. Looking up the rest from reference TRBV7-9 and TRBJ1-2 gives the full variable domain: DTGVSQNPRHKITKRGQNVTFRCDPISEHNRLYWYRQTLGQGPEFLTYFQNEAQLEKSRLLSDRFSAERPKGSFSTLEIQRTEQGDSAMYLCASSLGDRANYGYTFGSGTRLTVV.

This chain connects TRBV28 to TRBJ2-7; TRBD2 matches 7 bases. Germline V lookup: CDR1 MDHEN, CDR2 SYDVKM. Trimming took 6 bases from V and 0 from J; bases not matched to a gene: 5. The CDR3 covers 14 residues. CDR3 amino acids: CASSPPGGSYEQYF. The CDR3 coding sequence is TGTGCCAGCAGCCCACCGGGGGGCTCCTACGAGCAGTACTTC.